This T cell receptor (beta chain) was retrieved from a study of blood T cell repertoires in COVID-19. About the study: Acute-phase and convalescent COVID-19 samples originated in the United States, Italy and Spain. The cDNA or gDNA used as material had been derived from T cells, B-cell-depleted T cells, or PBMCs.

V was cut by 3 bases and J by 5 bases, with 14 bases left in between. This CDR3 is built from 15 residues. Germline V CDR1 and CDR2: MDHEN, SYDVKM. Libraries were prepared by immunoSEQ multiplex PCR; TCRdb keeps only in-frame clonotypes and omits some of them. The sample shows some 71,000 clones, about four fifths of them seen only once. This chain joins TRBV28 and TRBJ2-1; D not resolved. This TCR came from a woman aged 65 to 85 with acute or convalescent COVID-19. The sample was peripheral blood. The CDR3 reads CASSFFQVSNNEQFF. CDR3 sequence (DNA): TGTGCCAGCAGTTTTTTCCAGGTATCTAACAATGAGCAGTTCTTC.